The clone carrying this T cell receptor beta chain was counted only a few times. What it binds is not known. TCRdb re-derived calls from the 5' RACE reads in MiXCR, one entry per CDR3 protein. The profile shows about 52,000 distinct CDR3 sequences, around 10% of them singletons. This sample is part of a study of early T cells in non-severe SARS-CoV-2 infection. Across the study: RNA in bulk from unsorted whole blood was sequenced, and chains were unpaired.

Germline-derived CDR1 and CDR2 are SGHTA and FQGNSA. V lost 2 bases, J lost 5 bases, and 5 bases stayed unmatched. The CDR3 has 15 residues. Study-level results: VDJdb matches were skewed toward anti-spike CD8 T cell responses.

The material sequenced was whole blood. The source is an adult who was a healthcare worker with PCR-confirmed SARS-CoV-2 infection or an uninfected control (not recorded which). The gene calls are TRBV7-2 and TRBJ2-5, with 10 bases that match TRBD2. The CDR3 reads CASSLRPSGGETQYF. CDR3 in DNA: TGTGCCAGCAGCTTACGTCCTAGCGGGGGTGAGACCCAGTACTTC.